This T cell receptor beta chain stems from a study of T cell responses to AZD1222 COVID-19 vaccine. This CDR3 contains 14 residues. Germline CDR1 KGHSH, CDR2 LQKENI. With 6 bases clipped from V and 8 bases from J, the junction kept 12 bases outside the gene matches. A note on this clone: Its target is not known.

Study observations and caveats: Nearly half of spike-specific TCRs reportedly target unmutated variant regions. Spike-specific TCR repertoires showed rising breadth and depth after two AZD1222 doses. The peak T cell response came first, and repertoires were sampled only after it.

Only in-frame clones appear in the TCRdb table, and some are missing; sequencing was by immunoSEQ multiplex PCR. The repertoire includes 150,000 or so clones, about 92% of them detected once, and 2.6% sits in the top ten. This TCR came from an adult in good health. The starting material was peripheral blood, obtained on day 0 of AZD1222 vaccination. The V and J genes are TRBV18 and TRBJ1-1; the match to TRBD1 covers 7 bases. The CDR3 DNA sequence: TGTGCCAGCTCGCGATCGGGACAGCCGTCCGAAGCTTTCTTT. This encodes CASSRSGQPSEAFF.